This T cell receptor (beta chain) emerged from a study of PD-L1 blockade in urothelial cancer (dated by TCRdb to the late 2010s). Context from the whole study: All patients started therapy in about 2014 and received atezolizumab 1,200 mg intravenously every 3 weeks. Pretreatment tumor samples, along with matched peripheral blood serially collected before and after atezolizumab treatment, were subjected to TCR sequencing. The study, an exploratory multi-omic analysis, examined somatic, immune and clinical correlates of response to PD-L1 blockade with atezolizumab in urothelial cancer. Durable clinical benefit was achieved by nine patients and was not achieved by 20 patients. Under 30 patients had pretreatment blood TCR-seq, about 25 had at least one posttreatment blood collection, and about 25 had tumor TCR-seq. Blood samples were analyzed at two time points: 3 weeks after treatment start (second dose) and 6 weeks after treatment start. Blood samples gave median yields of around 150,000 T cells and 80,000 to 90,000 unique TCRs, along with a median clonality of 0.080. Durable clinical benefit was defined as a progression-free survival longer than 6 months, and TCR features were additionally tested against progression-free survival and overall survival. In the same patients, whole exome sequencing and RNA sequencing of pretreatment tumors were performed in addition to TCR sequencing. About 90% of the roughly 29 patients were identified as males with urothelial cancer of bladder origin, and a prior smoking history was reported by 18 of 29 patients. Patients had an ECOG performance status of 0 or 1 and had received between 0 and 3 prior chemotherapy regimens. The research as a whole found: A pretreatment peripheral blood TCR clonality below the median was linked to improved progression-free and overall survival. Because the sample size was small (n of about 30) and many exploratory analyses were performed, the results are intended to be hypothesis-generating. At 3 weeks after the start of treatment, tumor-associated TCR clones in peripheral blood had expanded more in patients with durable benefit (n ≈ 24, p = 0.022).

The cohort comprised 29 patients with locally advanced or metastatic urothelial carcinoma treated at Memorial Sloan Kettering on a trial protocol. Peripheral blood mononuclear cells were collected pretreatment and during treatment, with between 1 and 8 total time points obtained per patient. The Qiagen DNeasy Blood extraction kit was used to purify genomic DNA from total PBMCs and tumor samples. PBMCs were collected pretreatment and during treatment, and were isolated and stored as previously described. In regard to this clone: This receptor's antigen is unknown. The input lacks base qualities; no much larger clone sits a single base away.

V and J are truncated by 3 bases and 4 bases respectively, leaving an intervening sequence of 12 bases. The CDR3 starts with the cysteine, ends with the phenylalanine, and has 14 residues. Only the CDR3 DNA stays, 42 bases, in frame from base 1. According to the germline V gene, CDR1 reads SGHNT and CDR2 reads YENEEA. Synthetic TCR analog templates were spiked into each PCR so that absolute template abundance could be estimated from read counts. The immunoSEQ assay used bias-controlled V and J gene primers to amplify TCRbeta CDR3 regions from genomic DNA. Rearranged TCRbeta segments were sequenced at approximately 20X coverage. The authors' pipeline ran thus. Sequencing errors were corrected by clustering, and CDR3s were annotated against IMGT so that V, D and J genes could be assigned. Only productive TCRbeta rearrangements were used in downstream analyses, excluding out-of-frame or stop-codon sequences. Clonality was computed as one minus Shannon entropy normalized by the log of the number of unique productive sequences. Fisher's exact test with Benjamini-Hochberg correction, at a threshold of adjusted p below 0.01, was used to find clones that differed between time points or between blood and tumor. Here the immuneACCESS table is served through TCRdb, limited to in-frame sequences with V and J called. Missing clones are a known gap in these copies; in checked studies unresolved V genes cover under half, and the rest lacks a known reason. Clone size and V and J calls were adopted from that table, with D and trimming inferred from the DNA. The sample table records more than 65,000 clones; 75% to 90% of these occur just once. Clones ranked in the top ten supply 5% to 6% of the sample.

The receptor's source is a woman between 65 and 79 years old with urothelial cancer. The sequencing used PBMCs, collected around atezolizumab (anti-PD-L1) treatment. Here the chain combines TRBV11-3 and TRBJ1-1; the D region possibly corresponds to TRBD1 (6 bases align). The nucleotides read TGTGCCAGCAGCTTGGCAGGGGAGAGCACTGAAGCTTTCTTT. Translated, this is CASSLAGESTEAFF.